The 18 T cell receptor beta chains presented below share a single source sample, sequenced in a study of cytotoxic CD8 clonotypes in ibrutinib-treated CLL. Data came from immunoSEQ multiplex PCR; TCRdb stores just in-frame clones and leaves some out. The table shows roughly 250,000 clones, with 60% to 75% occurring only once. The starting material was PBMCs, obtained after 24 months of ibrutinib treatment. These receptors came from a human donor with chronic lymphocytic leukemia.

In its sample, this clone was seen a few times. J is TRBJ1-2 and V is TRBV5-1, with D possibly TRBD1 on 6 matching bases. This CDR3 is 14 amino acids long. CDR1 and CDR2 from the germline V gene are SGHRS and YFSETQ. Trimming pared 2 bases from V and 6 bases from J, leaving 14 bases between. CDR3 sequence reads: CASSFAQGMNGYTF. The DNA of the CDR3 is TGCGCCAGCAGCTTCGCACAGGGAATGAATGGCTACACCTTC.

The chain uses TRBV25-1 and TRBJ1-4; 9 bases agree with TRBD1. The CDR3 spans 17 residues. The germline V gene has CDR1 MGHDK and CDR2 SYGVNS. V trimming: 9 bases; J trimming: 0 bases; junction bases outside the gene matches: 11. The CDR3 reads CARPGQGLFATNEKLFF. CDR3 in DNA: TGTGCCAGACCGGGACAGGGCCTATTTGCAACTAATGAAAAACTGTTTTTT.

This clone was recorded a few times. V usage is TRBV14 and J usage is TRBJ2-7, with D tentatively TRBD1 or TRBD2 (5 bases each). The CDR3 totals 15 residues. V was clipped by 0 bases and J by 2 bases, with 11 bases between them. CDR1 is SGHDN and CDR2 is FVKESK in the germline V gene. CDR3 loop: CASSQDDEGPYEQYF. CDR3 nucleotide sequence: TGTGCCAGCAGCCAAGATGACGAGGGGCCCTACGAGCAGTACTTC.

The chain couples TRBV28 to TRBJ1-5; D gene ambiguous. The ends were cut back, 7 bases at V and 2 bases at J, with 6 bases in the middle. Per the germline V gene, CDR1 is MDHEN and CDR2 is SYDVKM. The CDR3 is made up of 12 amino acids. The DNA of the CDR3 is TGTGCCAGCATATCGGGCAATCAGCCCCAGCATTTT. Amino acid sequence: CASISGNQPQHF.

The chain joins TRBV2 to TRBJ1-1, with 9 positions matching TRBD1. The CDR3 is 13 residues long. CDR1 is SNHLY, CDR2 FYNNEI, per germline. J was trimmed by 3 bases and V by 6 bases; bases with no gene match: 2. The CDR3 loop reads CASSRDRDTEAFF. CDR3 DNA: TGTGCCAGCAGCCGGGACAGGGACACTGAAGCTTTCTTT. The complete variable domain, with remaining parts taken from reference TRBV2 and TRBJ1-1, reads EPEVTQTPSHQVTQMGQEVILRCVPISNHLYFYWYRQILGQKVEFLVSFYNNEISEKSEIFDDQFSVERPDGSNFTLKIRSTKLEDSAMYFCASSRDRDTEAFFGQGTRLTVV.

The chain combines TRBV5-1 with TRBJ2-2; 7 nucleotides agree with TRBD1. The germline CDR1 and CDR2 sequences are SGHRS and YFSETQ. Trimming removed 4 bases from V and 6 bases from J; junction bases left unmatched: 9. The CDR3 spans 15 residues. The CDR3 spells CASSRRDSSAGELFF. For the CDR3, the DNA is TGCGCCAGCAGCCGCCGGGACAGTAGTGCCGGGGAGCTGTTTTTT.

The table lists this clone with a count of one. The CDR3 nucleotides read TGTGCCAGCAGAATCAGGGTACTGAACACTGAAGCTTTCTTT. It codes for CASRIRVLNTEAFF. The chain joins TRBV2 to TRBJ1-1; a possible D gene is TRBD1 (5 bases). Trimming took 6 bases from V and 0 from J, leaving 11 bases between them. The CDR3 has 14 amino acids. Germline loops: CDR1 SNHLY, CDR2 FYNNEI.

The chain couples TRBV7-6 to TRBJ2-5, with D perhaps TRBD1 or TRBD2 (7 bases each). V was clipped by 5 bases and J by 4 bases, with 20 bases between them. Germline CDR1 reads SGHVS; CDR2 reads FNYEAQ. This CDR3 is built from 16 residues. The CDR3 bases are TGTGCCAGCAGCCCCCGGGGAGGGGGCGCGGGAGAGACCCAGTACTTC. Amino acids: CASSPRGGGAGETQYF.

This clone was counted once. The chain joins TRBV4-3 to TRBJ2-3; D ambiguous. V lost 5 bases and J 1 base, leaving 4 bases between the germline ends. Germline V gene sequence: CDR1 LGHNA, CDR2 YSLEER. The CDR3 covers 12 residues. The CDR3 DNA reads TGCGCCAGCAGCTTCCGCACAGATACGCAGTATTTT. The encoded protein is CASSFRTDTQYF.

The chain recombines TRBV28 with TRBJ1-2; D might be TRBD1 (5 bases). The V gene lost 2 bases and the J gene lost 8 bases, with 9 bases spanning the gap. This CDR3 region has 12 residues. CDR1 and CDR2 (germline): MDHEN, SYDVKM. The CDR3 DNA follows: TGTGCCAGCAGTTTAGGGGCGTTAGGCTACACCTTC. This encodes CASSLGALGYTF.

The table lists this clone with a count of one. The chain uses TRBV6-5 and TRBJ1-2; D uncertain. This CDR3 has 11 residues. The germline V gene encodes CDR1 MNHEY and CDR2 SVGAGI. V lost 6 bases and J lost 8, with 10 bases in between. CDR3 residues: CASSPLAGYTF. CDR3 coding DNA: TGTGCCAGCAGCCCTCTCGCCGGCTACACCTTC.

The rearrangement links TRBV7-9 to TRBJ1-2; possibly TRBD1 for D (6 bases). With 5 bases removed from V and 1 base from J, the gap between germline ends came to 14 bases. The germline gives CDR1 SEHNR, CDR2 FQNEAQ (reference sequence). The CDR3 spans 15 residues. The CDR3 spells CASSHRAGFNYGYTF. The CDR3 DNA is TGTGCCAGCAGCCACAGGGCAGGGTTTAACTATGGCTACACCTTC.

The J gene is TRBJ2-7, the V gene TRBV27; 7 bases map to TRBD2. The CDR3 contains 15 residues. J lost 2 bases, V lost 3 bases, and 7 bases had no gene match. CDR1 and CDR2 (germline): MNHEY, SMNVEV (reference sequence). CDR3 amino acids: CASSLGGVAAYEQYF. CDR3 DNA: TGTGCCAGCAGTTTGGGAGGGGTAGCGGCCTACGAGCAGTACTTC.

This clone was picked up a small number of times. The chain couples TRBV19 to TRBJ2-2, with 7 bases that match TRBD1. The germline V gene has CDR1 LNHDA and CDR2 SQIVND (reference sequence). The CDR3 runs to 16 residues. V dropped 5 bases and J dropped 3; count of bases not matched to a gene: 9. CDR3 loop: CASSATGVLDTGELFF. The CDR3, as DNA: TGTGCCAGTAGTGCCACAGGGGTTCTGGACACCGGGGAGCTGTTTTTT.

The gene calls are TRBV7-9 and TRBJ1-5; D uncertain. Looked up from germline, CDR1 is SEHNR and CDR2 is FQNEAQ (reference sequence). The CDR3 runs 16 residues. Deletions cut 4 bases from V and 6 bases from J, with 19 bases between. CDR3 nucleotides: TGTGCCAGCAGCTCGACGGGCGTTGGGGAGGCTCAGCCCCAGCATTTT. The encoded protein is CASSSTGVGEAQPQHF.

The chain couples TRBV11-2 to TRBJ2-7, with D perhaps assigned TRBD1 or TRBD2 (5 bases each). Germline values: CDR1 SGHAT, CDR2 FQNNGV. The length of the CDR3 is 13 residues. The ends were cut back, 7 bases at V and 0 bases at J, with 10 bases in the middle. DNA for the CDR3: TGTGCCAGCACAGGGACGGACTCCTACGAGCAGTACTTC. Translation: CASTGTDSYEQYF.

This chain uses TRBV7-3 with TRBJ2-7; D gene ambiguous. The CDR3 extends over 12 amino acids. Trimming stripped 2 bases from V and 6 bases from J, with 8 bases between. Looked up from germline, CDR1 is SGHTA and CDR2 is FQGTGA. CDR3 loop: CASSLGPGEQYF. CDR3 DNA: TGTGCCAGCAGCTTAGGACCGGGCGAGCAGTACTTC.

This clone was observed a handful of times. This CDR3 is CASSYSVGTGGETQYF. The CDR3 bases are TGTGCCAGCAGTTACTCTGTTGGCACGGGCGGAGAGACCCAGTACTTC. The chain combines TRBV6-5 with TRBJ2-5; D gene unclear. V lost 0 bases, J lost 4 bases, and 15 bases lay in between. The CDR3 consists of 16 residues. Looked up from germline, CDR1 is MNHEY and CDR2 is SVGAGI.